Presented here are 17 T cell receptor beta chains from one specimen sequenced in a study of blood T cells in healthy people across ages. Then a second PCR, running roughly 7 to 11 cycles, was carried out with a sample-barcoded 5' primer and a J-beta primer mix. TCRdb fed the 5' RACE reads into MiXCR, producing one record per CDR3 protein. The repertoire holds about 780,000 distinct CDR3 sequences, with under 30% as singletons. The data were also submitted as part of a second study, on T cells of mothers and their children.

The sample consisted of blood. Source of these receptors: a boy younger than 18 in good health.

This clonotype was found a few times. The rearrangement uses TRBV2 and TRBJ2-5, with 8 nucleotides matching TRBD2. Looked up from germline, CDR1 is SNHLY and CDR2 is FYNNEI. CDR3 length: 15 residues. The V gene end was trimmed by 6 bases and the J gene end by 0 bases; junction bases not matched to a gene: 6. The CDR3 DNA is TGTGCCAGCAGGTCCGGGAGGGGGTACCAAGAGACCCAGTACTTC. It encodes CASRSGRGYQETQYF.

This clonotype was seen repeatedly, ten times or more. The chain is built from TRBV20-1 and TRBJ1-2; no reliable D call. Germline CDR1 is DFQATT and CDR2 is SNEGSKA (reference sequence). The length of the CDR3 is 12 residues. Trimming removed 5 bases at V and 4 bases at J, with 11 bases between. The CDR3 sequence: CSALSGAYGYTF. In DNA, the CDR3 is TGCAGTGCTCTCAGCGGAGCCTATGGCTACACCTTC.

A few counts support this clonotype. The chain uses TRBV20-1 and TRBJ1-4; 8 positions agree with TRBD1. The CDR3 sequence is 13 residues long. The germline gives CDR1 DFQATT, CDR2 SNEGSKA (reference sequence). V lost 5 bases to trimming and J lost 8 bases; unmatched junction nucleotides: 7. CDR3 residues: CSARRGLMEKLFF. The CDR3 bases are TGCAGTGCTCGCAGGGGGCTAATGGAAAAACTGTTTTTT.

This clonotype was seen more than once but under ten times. CDR3 DNA: TGTGCCAGCAGCCATCGGTGGGGAAATAATTCACCCCTCCACTTT. Residues: CASSHRWGNNSPLHF. The chain has TRBV9 and TRBJ1-6; D gene uncertain. V was pared by 4 bases and J by 5 bases, with 13 bases between. CDR3 size: 15 residues. Germline lookup yields CDR1 SGDLS and CDR2 YYNGEE.

The CDR3 DNA is TGTGCCACCTCAGGTCGACAGGGGAGTACGCAGTATTTT. Encoded protein: CATSGRQGSTQYF. This sequence joins TRBV24-1 and TRBJ2-3; 8 bases fit TRBD1. V trimming: 9 bases; J trimming: 8 bases; junction bases outside the gene matches: 9. Per germline, CDR1 KGHDR and CDR2 SFDVKD. The CDR3 covers 13 residues.

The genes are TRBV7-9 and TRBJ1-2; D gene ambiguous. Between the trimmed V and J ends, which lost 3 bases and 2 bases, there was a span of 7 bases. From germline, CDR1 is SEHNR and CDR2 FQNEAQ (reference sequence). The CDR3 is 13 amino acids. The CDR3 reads CASSFVENYGYTF. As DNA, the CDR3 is TGTGCCAGCAGCTTTGTGGAAAACTATGGCTACACCTTC.

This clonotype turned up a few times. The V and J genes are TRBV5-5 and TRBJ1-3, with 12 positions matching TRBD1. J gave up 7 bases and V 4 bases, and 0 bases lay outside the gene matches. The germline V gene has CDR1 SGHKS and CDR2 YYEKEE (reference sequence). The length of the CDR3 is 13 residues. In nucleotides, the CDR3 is TGTGCCAGCAGCGGGACAGGGGGCAACACCATATATTTT. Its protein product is CASSGTGGNTIYF. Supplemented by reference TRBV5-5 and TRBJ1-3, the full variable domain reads DAGVTQSPTHLIKTRGQQVTLRCSPISGHKSVSWYQQVLGQGPQFIFQYYEKEERGRGNFPDRFSARQFPNYSSELNVNALLLGDSALYLCASSGTGGNTIYFGEGSWLTVV.

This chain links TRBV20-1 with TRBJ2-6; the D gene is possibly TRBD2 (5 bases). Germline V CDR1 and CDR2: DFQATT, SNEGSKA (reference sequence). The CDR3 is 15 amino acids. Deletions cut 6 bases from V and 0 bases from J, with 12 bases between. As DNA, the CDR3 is TGCAGTGCCCCCGTCGGAGGCTCTGGGGCCAACGTCCTGACTTTC. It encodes CSAPVGGSGANVLTF.

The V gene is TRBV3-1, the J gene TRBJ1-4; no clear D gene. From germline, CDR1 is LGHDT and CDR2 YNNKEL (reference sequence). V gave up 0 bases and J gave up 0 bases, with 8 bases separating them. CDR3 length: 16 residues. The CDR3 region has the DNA TGTGCCAGCAGCCAAGATATCAGAGCAACTAATGAAAAACTGTTTTTT. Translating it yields CASSQDIRATNEKLFF. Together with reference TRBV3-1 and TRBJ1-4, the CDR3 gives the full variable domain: DTAVSQTPKYLVTQMGNDKSIKCEQNLGHDTMYWYKQDSKKFLKIMFSYNNKELIINETVPNRFSPKSPDKAHLNLHINSLELGDSAVYFCASSQDIRATNEKLFFGSGTQLSVL.

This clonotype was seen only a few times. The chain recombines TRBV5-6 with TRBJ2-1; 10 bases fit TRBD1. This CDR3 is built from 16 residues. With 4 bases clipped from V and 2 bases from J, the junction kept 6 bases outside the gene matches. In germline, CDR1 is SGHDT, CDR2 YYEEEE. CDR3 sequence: CASSRGTGDPYNEQFF. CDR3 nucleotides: TGTGCCAGCAGCCGCGGGACAGGGGATCCCTACAATGAGCAGTTCTTC.

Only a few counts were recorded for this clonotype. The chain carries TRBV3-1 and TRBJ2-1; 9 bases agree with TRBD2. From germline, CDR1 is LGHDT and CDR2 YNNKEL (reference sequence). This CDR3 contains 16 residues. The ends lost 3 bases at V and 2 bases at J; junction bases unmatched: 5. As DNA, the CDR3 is TGTGCCAGCAGCCATGGGCGGGGGGGGACCTACAATGAGCAGTTCTTC. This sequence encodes CASSHGRGGTYNEQFF.

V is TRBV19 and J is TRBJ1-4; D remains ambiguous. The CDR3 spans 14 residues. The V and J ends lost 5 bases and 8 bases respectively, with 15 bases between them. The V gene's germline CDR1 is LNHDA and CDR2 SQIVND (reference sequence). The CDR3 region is CASSVPFPGEKLFF. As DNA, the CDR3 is TGTGCCAGTAGTGTGCCCTTTCCCGGGGAAAAACTGTTTTTT.

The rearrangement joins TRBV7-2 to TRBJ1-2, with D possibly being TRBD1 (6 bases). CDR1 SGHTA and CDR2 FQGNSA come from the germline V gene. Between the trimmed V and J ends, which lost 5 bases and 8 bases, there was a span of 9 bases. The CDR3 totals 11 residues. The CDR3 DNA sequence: TGTGCCAGCAGCCGGGGGGCCGGCTACACCTTC. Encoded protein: CASSRGAGYTF.

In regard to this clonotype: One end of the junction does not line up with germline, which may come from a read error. The CDR3 DNA reads TGCGCTAGCAGCTTGCCCCTAGGAGATACGCAGTATTTT. It yields the protein CASSLPLGDTQYF. This chain connects TRBV5-1 to TRBJ2-3; D not resolved. Germline-derived CDR1 and CDR2 are SGHRS and YFSETQ. The CDR3 covers 13 residues. Full variable domain (rest looked up from reference TRBV5-1 and TRBJ2-3): KAGVTQTPRYLIKTRGQQVTLSCSPISGHRSVSWYQQTPGQGLQFLFEYFSETQRNKGNFPGRFSGRQFSNSRSEMNVSTLELGDSALYLCASSLPLGDTQYFGPGTRLTVL.

Written as DNA, the CDR3 is TGTGCCAGCAGACCGGGACAGCTATATTCACCCCTCCACTTT. It codes for CASRPGQLYSPLHF. V is TRBV12-3 or TRBV12-4 and J is TRBJ1-6; TRBD1 matches at 7 bases. Trimming at V came to 6 bases and at J to 8 bases, leaving 7 bases not matched to a gene. The CDR3 consists of 14 residues.

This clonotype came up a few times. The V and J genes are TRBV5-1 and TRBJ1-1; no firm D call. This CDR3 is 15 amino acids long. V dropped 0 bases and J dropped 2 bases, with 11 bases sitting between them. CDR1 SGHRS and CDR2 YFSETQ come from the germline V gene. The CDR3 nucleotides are TGCGCCAGCAGCTTGGAGCCAGTCCGAAACACTGAAGCTTTCTTT. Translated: CASSLEPVRNTEAFF.

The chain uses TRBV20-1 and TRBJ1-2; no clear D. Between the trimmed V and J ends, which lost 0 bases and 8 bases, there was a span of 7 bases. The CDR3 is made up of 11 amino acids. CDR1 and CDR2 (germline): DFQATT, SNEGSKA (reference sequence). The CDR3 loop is CSARDGFGYTF. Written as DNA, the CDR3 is TGCAGTGCTAGAGATGGGTTCGGCTACACCTTC.